Below, one T cell receptor beta chain is given with its context. Both iRepertoire HTBI primers and Arm-PCR of CDR3 regions were used to build the TCR beta libraries. From the multiplex PCR reads, TCRdb called clonotypes with MiXCR, one entry per CDR3 protein. The table includes a few hundred thousand distinct CDR3 sequences, 15% to 20% detected once. The data were obtained in a study of regulatory T cells in long-lasting Graves disease. Described time point: newly diagnosed GD, antithyroid drugs for less than 3 months. PBMC RNA was the source of the TCR library. CDR3 size: 17 residues. CDR1 and CDR2 (germline): MDHEN, SYDVKM. With V trimmed by 4 bases and J by 3 bases, 13 bases remained unmatched. These data were likewise used in another study, on T cells in Graves' hyperthyroidism and ophthalmopathy.

The sample in question was peripheral blood mononuclear cells (PBMCs), obtained at new diagnosis, from a patient treated with antithyroid drugs. The chain carries TRBV28 and TRBJ1-2; TRBD1 matches at 8 bases. The receptor was isolated from a young woman with Graves disease. This CDR3 is CASSSPGTGGRHYGYTF. The CDR3 bases are TGTGCCAGCAGTTCCCCCGGGACAGGTGGTCGACACTATGGCTACACCTTC.